The 28 T cell receptor beta chains below come from one sample, sequenced in a study of T cells after yellow fever vaccination. TCRdb re-called the 5' RACE reads through MiXCR, storing one row per CDR3 protein. The sample yields 350,000 to 450,000 distinct CDR3 sequences, 6.2% seen once. Here the sequenced sample was PBMCs, taken 5 days after the yellow fever booster vaccination. The origin of the receptors is a man aged 25-45 years who received the YFV17D yellow fever vaccine.

The sample holds a few counts of this clonotype. The V call is TRBV6-5, the J call TRBJ2-7; 7 bases agree with TRBD2. With 2 bases clipped from V and 6 bases from J, the junction kept 13 bases outside the gene matches. Germline V lookup: CDR1 MNHEY, CDR2 SVGAGI. The CDR3 totals 16 residues. The CDR3 loop is CASSYGLGGTPGEQYF. The CDR3 bases are TGTGCCAGCAGTTACGGTCTGGGAGGGACTCCTGGCGAGCAGTACTTC.

This clonotype was seen at least ten times. The CDR3 DNA reads TGTGCCAGCAGTTACTCCCGGGACAGGGGGCTGGCATCGGAGACCCAGTACTTC. It encodes CASSYSRDRGLASETQYF. The chain combines TRBV6-2 or TRBV6-3 with TRBJ2-5; 12 bases align to TRBD1. This CDR3 comprises 18 residues. The J segment lost 5 bases and the V segment lost 0 bases, leaving 10 bases of the junction unmatched. CDR1 is MNHEY and CDR2 is SVGEGT in the germline V gene.

This clonotype was seen at least ten times. The chain combines TRBV5-1 with TRBJ1-4; weak D call: TRBD1 (5 bases). V was trimmed by 0 bases and J by 0 bases, leaving 9 bases between them. Per germline, CDR1 SGHRS and CDR2 YFSETQ. The CDR3 totals 16 residues. The CDR3 DNA reads as TGCGCCAGCAGCTTGGGGACAACCGCAACTAATGAAAAACTGTTTTTT. Its protein is CASSLGTTATNEKLFF.

The sample holds many counts of this clonotype. CDR3 DNA sequence: TGTGCCAGCAGACAGGGTTGGTTACAGGGGGCAAATCCCCAGCATTTT. This sequence encodes CASRQGWLQGANPQHF. This chain connects TRBV5-5 to TRBJ1-5, with TRBD1 matching 9 bases. J was trimmed by 10 bases and V by 5 bases; bases with no gene match: 16. This CDR3 has 16 amino acids. Germline V gene sequence: CDR1 SGHKS, CDR2 YYEKEE (reference sequence).

A few counts support this clonotype. The chain has TRBV20-1 and TRBJ2-3; the match to TRBD2 covers 15 bases. The CDR3 has 16 amino acids. The germline V gene has CDR1 DFQATT and CDR2 SNEGSKA (reference sequence). V lost 0 bases to trimming and J lost 5 bases; unmatched junction nucleotides: 3. Here the CDR3 reads CSAREGTSGGQDTQYF. CDR3 sequence (DNA): TGCAGTGCTAGAGAGGGGACTAGCGGGGGGCAAGATACGCAGTATTTT.

CDR3 nucleotides: TGCAGCGTTGCCTTCCGGGACAGTGCTAGCGGGGAGCTGTTTTTT. Its protein is CSVAFRDSASGELFF. This chain links TRBV29-1 with TRBJ2-2; 7 nucleotides match TRBD1. The germline V gene encodes CDR1 SQVTM and CDR2 ANQGSEA. With 4 bases clipped from V and 7 bases from J, the junction kept 12 bases outside the gene matches. This CDR3 has 15 amino acids.

The V gene is TRBV10-3, the J gene TRBJ2-5; TRBD2 matches 9 bases. Germline V gene sequence: CDR1 ENHRY, CDR2 SYGVKD. The CDR3 is 16 amino acids. Trimming took 0 bases from V and 2 from J; bases not matched to a gene: 4. The CDR3 loop is CAISESLAGPQETQYF. The CDR3 bases are TGTGCCATCAGTGAGTCCCTAGCGGGACCACAAGAGACCCAGTACTTC.

This clonotype came up a few times. The genes are TRBV5-4 and TRBJ2-7, with D unresolved. The CDR3 loop spans 12 amino acids. CDR1 and CDR2 (germline): SGHNT, YYREEE (reference sequence). Between the trimmed V and J ends, which lost 3 bases and 2 bases, there was a span of 6 bases. In nucleotides, the CDR3 is TGTGCCAGCAGCTCAGACACCTACGAGCAGTACTTC. This sequence encodes CASSSDTYEQYF. The full variable domain, in which reference TRBV5-4 and TRBJ2-7 provide the parts outside the CDR3, is ETGVTQSPTHLIKTRGQQVTLRCSSQSGHNTVSWYQQALGQGPQFIFQYYREEENGRGNFPPRFSGLQFPNYSSELNVNALELDDSALYLCASSSDTYEQYFGPGTRLTVT.

This clonotype was detected ten times or more. The V gene is TRBV18, the J gene TRBJ2-3; D is ambiguous. Trimming took off 3 bases at V and 5 bases at J, with 9 bases between the two ends. The CDR3 loop spans 13 amino acids. Germline lookup yields CDR1 KGHSH and CDR2 LQKENI. CDR3 sequence reads: CASSPGPGDTQYF. DNA of the CDR3: TGTGCCAGCTCACCGGGTCCCGGAGATACGCAGTATTTT.

This clonotype was recorded many times. This sequence joins TRBV20-1 and TRBJ2-3; D is uncertain. The CDR3 has 16 residues. Trimming shortened V by 0 bases and J by 1 base, and 14 bases separated the two germline ends. Germline V gene lookup returns CDR1 DFQATT and CDR2 SNEGSKA (reference sequence). The CDR3 DNA follows: TGCAGTGCTAGAGACCCCGGTGGGCTTGGCACAGATACGCAGTATTTT. Translated: CSARDPGGLGTDTQYF.

The chain is built from TRBV5-1 and TRBJ1-1; a weak D match, TRBD1 (5 bases). CDR3 length equals 14 residues. The germline gives CDR1 SGHRS, CDR2 YFSETQ. The V end lost 0 bases, the J end lost 1 base, and 7 bases lay between the germline ends. CDR3 in amino acids: CASSLGGRNTEAFF. In DNA form, the CDR3 reads TGCGCCAGCAGCTTGGGGGGCAGGAACACTGAAGCTTTCTTT.

This clonotype was counted a few times. The chain couples TRBV9 to TRBJ2-1; 9 nucleotides line up with TRBD2. CDR3 length equals 14 residues. The J segment lost 5 bases and the V segment lost 3 bases, leaving 3 bases of the junction unmatched. Per the germline V gene, CDR1 is SGDLS and CDR2 is YYNGEE. CDR3 protein: CASSAWTSDNEQFF. DNA for the CDR3: TGTGCCAGCAGCGCCTGGACTAGCGACAATGAGCAGTTCTTC.

This clonotype appeared a few times. The chain carries TRBV9 and TRBJ1-4; D ambiguous. Per the germline V gene, CDR1 is SGDLS and CDR2 is YYNGEE. Between the trimmed V and J ends, which lost 2 bases and 5 bases, there was a span of 13 bases. The CDR3 contains 15 residues. The DNA for the CDR3 is TGTGCCAGCAGCGTTGGACCAGGTGGGAATGAAAAACTGTTTTTT. This codes for CASSVGPGGNEKLFF. The full variable domain, its missing parts supplied by reference TRBV9 and TRBJ1-4, is DSGVTQTPKHLITATGQRVTLRCSPRSGDLSVYWYQQSLDQGLQFLIQYYNGEERAKGNILERFSAQQFPDLHSELNLSSLELGDSALYFCASSVGPGGNEKLFFGSGTQLSVL.

The chain carries TRBV2 and TRBJ2-2; D is perhaps TRBD2 (5 bases). The CDR3 runs 18 residues. Trimming shortened V by 11 bases and J by 0 bases, and 25 bases separated the two germline ends. From germline, CDR1 is SNHLY and CDR2 FYNNEI. The CDR3 bases are TGTGCCTGCTGTTCTCCCACCGGAGGAACGACGAACACCGGGGAGCTGTTTTTT. This encodes CACCSPTGGTTNTGELFF.

In its sample, this clonotype was seen a few times. This chain links TRBV20-1 with TRBJ2-1, with D possibly TRBD1 on 5 matching bases. CDR3 length equals 13 residues. V was cut by 0 bases and J by 9 bases, with 12 bases left in between. Germline values: CDR1 DFQATT, CDR2 SNEGSKA (reference sequence). The CDR3 is CSARDQGRGEQFF. CDR3 DNA: TGCAGTGCTAGAGATCAGGGTAGGGGTGAGCAGTTCTTC.

The chain carries TRBV7-9 and TRBJ2-1, with 8 bases matching TRBD2. In germline, CDR1 is SEHNR, CDR2 FQNEAQ (reference sequence). The trim removed 5 bases at V and 14 bases at J, leaving 8 bases unmatched. CDR3 length: 12 amino acids. The CDR3: CASSVPGGPKFF. For the CDR3, the DNA is TGTGCCAGCAGCGTGCCGGGAGGGCCGAAGTTCTTC.

A few counts support this clonotype. This chain connects TRBV3-1 to TRBJ1-2; the match to TRBD1 covers 9 bases. The germline CDR1 and CDR2 sequences are LGHDT and YNNKEL (reference sequence). V trimming: 1 base; J trimming: 8 bases; junction bases outside the gene matches: 5. The CDR3 extends over 14 amino acids. The CDR3 sequence: CASSQGDREQGYTF. In DNA form, the CDR3 reads TGTGCCAGCAGCCAAGGGGACAGGGAACAAGGCTACACCTTC. The variable domain in full, with the rest retrieved from reference TRBV3-1 and TRBJ1-2, is DTAVSQTPKYLVTQMGNDKSIKCEQNLGHDTMYWYKQDSKKFLKIMFSYNNKELIINETVPNRFSPKSPDKAHLNLHINSLELGDSAVYFCASSQGDREQGYTFGSGTRLTVV.

The rearrangement joins TRBV28 to TRBJ2-7; 8 positions agree with TRBD1. The CDR3 length is 14 residues. Unmatched junction bases numbered 9, after V lost 8 bases and J lost 3 bases. CDR1 is MDHEN and CDR2 is SYDVKM in the germline V gene. As DNA, the CDR3 is TGTGCCAGCTTCACCTTCGACAGGGGCTACGAGCAGTACTTC. Translated: CASFTFDRGYEQYF. The variable domain in full, completed from reference TRBV28 and TRBJ2-7, reads DVKVTQSSRYLVKRTGEKVFLECVQDMDHENMFWYRQDPGLGLRLIYFSYDVKMKEKGDIPEGYSVSREKKERFSLILESASTNQTSMYLCASFTFDRGYEQYFGPGTRLTVT.

This clonotype was seen ten or more times. The chain carries TRBV5-1 and TRBJ2-6; D is unclear. CDR1 is SGHRS, CDR2 YFSETQ, per germline. V lost 0 bases to trimming and J lost 3 bases, with 4 bases between them. The CDR3 is 14 amino acids. The CDR3 spells CASSLDFGANVLTF. The CDR3 DNA sequence: TGCGCCAGCAGCTTGGATTTTGGGGCCAACGTCCTGACTTTC.

This clonotype was counted a few times. The chain employs TRBV2 and TRBJ2-1; 11 bases fit TRBD2. There are 15 residues in the CDR3. The germline CDR1 and CDR2 sequences are SNHLY and FYNNEI. Trimming removed 8 bases from V and 0 bases from J; junction bases left unmatched: 3. DNA of the CDR3: TGTGCCAGCTGTACTAGCGGGAGCTCCTACAATGAGCAGTTCTTC. Protein: CASCTSGSSYNEQFF.

At least ten counts were recorded for this clonotype. The chain links TRBV29-1 to TRBJ2-5; D is ambiguous. The germline V gene has CDR1 SQVTM and CDR2 ANQGSEA. This CDR3 is built from 13 residues. Trimming left V 4 bases short and J 1 base short, with 10 bases between. CDR3 loop: CSVGGRTQETQYF. DNA for the CDR3: TGCAGCGTTGGTGGACGGACCCAAGAGACCCAGTACTTC.

There are a few counts of this clonotype. The chain uses TRBV19 and TRBJ2-1; D is perhaps TRBD1 (6 bases). This CDR3 is 14 amino acids long. Trimming pared 10 bases from V and 3 bases from J, leaving 16 bases between. Germline V gene lookup returns CDR1 LNHDA and CDR2 SQIVND (reference sequence). In nucleotides, the CDR3 is TGTGCCACCACTCAGGGGAGAGTCTACAATGAGCAGTTCTTC. Translated, it gives CATTQGRVYNEQFF. The full variable domain, in which reference TRBV19 and TRBJ2-1 provide the parts outside the CDR3, is DGGITQSPKYLFRKEGQNVTLSCEQNLNHDAMYWYRQDPGQGLRLIYYSQIVNDFQKGDIAEGYSVSREKKESFPLTVTSAQKNPTAFYLCATTQGRVYNEQFFGPGTRLTVL.

Of note for this clonotype: At one end, the junction sequence differs from germline, possibly due to a read error. V is TRBV12-3 or TRBV12-4 and J is TRBJ2-6; 7 bases map to TRBD1. CDR3 length: 18 amino acids. The CDR3 coding sequence is TGTGCCTGCAGTCTGCGACAGGGTCGATACTCTGGGGCCAACGTCCTGACTTTC. Translation: CACSLRQGRYSGANVLTF.

V is TRBV19 and J is TRBJ1-4; no reliable D call. Germline CDR1 reads LNHDA; CDR2 reads SQIVND (reference sequence). The CDR3 contains 12 residues. Trimming shortened V by 3 bases and J by 7 bases, and 6 bases separated the two germline ends. CDR3 DNA sequence: TGTGCCAGTAGTATTCGGACTGAAAAACTGTTTTTT. It encodes CASSIRTEKLFF.

This clonotype was seen more than once but under ten times. The chain carries TRBV20-1 and TRBJ2-7, with a possible D match to TRBD2 (6 bases). Trimming left V 3 bases short and J 3 bases short, with 12 bases between. This CDR3 is 13 amino acids long. Germline lookup yields CDR1 DFQATT and CDR2 SNEGSKA (reference sequence). The CDR3 spells CSASRGRHYEQYF. The CDR3 region has the DNA TGCAGTGCTAGTCGGGGGAGGCACTACGAGCAGTACTTC.

The rearrangement joins TRBV20-1 to TRBJ2-3, with D perhaps TRBD2 (5 bases). Trimming removed 1 base from V and 5 bases from J, with 10 bases in between. Germline V gene sequence: CDR1 DFQATT, CDR2 SNEGSKA (reference sequence). CDR3 length: 13 residues. This CDR3 is CSARGPGIDTQYF. Written as DNA, the CDR3 is TGCAGTGCTAGAGGGCCCGGGATAGATACGCAGTATTTT.

This clonotype was counted ten times or more. The chain employs TRBV20-1 and TRBJ2-7; D is unclear. Trimming left V 2 bases short and J 6 bases short, with 14 bases between. Germline CDR1 reads DFQATT; CDR2 reads SNEGSKA (reference sequence). This CDR3 spans 13 amino acids. The CDR3 protein is CSARMRYTFEQYF. DNA of the CDR3: TGCAGTGCTAGAATGCGATATACCTTCGAGCAGTACTTC.

This clonotype was counted many times. The chain combines TRBV11-2 with TRBJ1-1; D remains unclear. The CDR3 loop spans 12 amino acids. Trimming took off 4 bases at V and 1 base at J, with 4 bases between the two ends. Germline V CDR1 and CDR2: SGHAT, FQNNGV. The DNA for the CDR3 is TGTGCCAGCAGCTGGGCGAACACTGAAGCTTTCTTT. Its translation: CASSWANTEAFF.